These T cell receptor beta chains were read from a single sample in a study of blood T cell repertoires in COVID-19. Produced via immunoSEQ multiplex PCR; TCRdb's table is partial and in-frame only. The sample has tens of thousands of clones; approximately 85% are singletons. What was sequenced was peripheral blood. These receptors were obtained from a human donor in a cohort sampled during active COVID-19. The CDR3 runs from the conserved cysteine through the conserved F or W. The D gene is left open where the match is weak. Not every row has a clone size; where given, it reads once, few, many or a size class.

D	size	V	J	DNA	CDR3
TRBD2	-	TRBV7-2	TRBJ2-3	TGTGCCAGCAGCTTAGAGGCGGGGGGGCCTCTCACGCAGTATTTT	CASSLEAGGPLTQYF
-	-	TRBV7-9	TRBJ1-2	TGTGCCAGCAGCTTTGGGCAGAACTATGGCTACACCTTC	CASSFGQNYGYTF
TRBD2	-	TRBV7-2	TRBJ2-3	TGTGCCACCAAACGGGGGGTGATCACAGATACGCAGTATTTT	CATKRGVITDTQYF
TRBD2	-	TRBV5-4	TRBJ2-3	TGTGCCAGCAGCTTGGGGAGACTAGCGGGGGGGCCCTTTTTT	CASSLGRLAGGPFF
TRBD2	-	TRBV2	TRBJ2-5	TGTGCCAGCAGTGAAGAGGCTAGCGGGCTAGAGACCCAGTACTTC	CASSEEASGLETQYF
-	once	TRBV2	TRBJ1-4	TGTGCCAGCAGCCAGAGCGGGGAGCGTAATGAAAAACTGTTTTTT	CASSQSGERNEKLFF
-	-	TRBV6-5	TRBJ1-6	TGTGCCAGCAGTTACCGGCAGGGGTATAATTCACCCCTCCACTTT	CASSYRQGYNSPLHF
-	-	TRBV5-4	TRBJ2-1	TGTGCCAGCAGCTTGAGTGCATCGGGGGCCTACAATGAGCAGTTCTTC	CASSLSASGAYNEQFF
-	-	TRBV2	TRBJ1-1	TGTGCCAGCAGTGATAGAGGGCCTGAAGCTTTCTTT	CASSDRGPEAFF
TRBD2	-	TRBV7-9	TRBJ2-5	TGTGCCAGCAGCTTAGGGGACTACCATTACCAAGAGACCCAGTACTTC	CASSLGDYHYQETQYF
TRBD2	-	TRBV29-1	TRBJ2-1	TGCAGCGTCCCAAATCAGCGGGGGGGGTCCTACAATGAGCAGTTCTTC	CSVPNQRGGSYNEQFF
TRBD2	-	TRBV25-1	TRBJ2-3	TGTGCCAGCAGTCGGGGGGAGATCGGTACGCAGTATTTT	CASSRGEIGTQYF
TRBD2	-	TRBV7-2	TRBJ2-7	TGTGCCAGCAGCTTAGGACAGACTAGCGCCTCCCAGCAGTACTTC	CASSLGQTSASQQYF
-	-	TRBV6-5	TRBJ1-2	TGTGCCAGCAGACCCCTGGCGGGGCATAACTATGGCTACACCTTC	CASRPLAGHNYGYTF
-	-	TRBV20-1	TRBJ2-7	TGCAGTACACGGGCGGGCCACGAGCAGTACTTC	CSTRAGHEQYF
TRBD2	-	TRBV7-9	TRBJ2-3	TGTGCCAGCAGCTCTCAAAGACTAGCGACAGATACGCAGTATTTT	CASSSQRLATDTQYF
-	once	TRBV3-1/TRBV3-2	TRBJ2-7	TGTGCCAGCAGCCAAGCTCCCTCCTACTACGAGCAGTACTTC	CASSQAPSYYEQYF
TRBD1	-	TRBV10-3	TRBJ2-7	TGTGCCATCAGTGCCGGGACAGGCTCCTACGAGCAGTACTTC	CAISAGTGSYEQYF
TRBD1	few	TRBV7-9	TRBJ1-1	TGTGCCAGCAGCCCCCAGGGGGTTAGTAGGACTGAAGCTTTCTTT	CASSPQGVSRTEAFF
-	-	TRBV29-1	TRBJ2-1	TGCATGGGGGCATCCTACAATGAGCAGTTCTTC	CMGASYNEQFF
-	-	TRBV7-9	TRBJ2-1	TGTGCCAGCAGCCGAGACGGGGGCTACAATGAGCAGTTCTTC	CASSRDGGYNEQFF
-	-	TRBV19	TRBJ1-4	TGTGCCAGTAGTATAGCGGGTGAAAAACTGTTTTTT	CASSIAGEKLFF
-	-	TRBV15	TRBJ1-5	TGTGCCACCAGCAGAACCGCAGGGGTGAGTGGCAATCAGCCCCAGCATTTT	CATSRTAGVSGNQPQHF
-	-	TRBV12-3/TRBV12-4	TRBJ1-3	TGTGCCAGCAGTTTACTTCCAGGGGACACCATATATTTT	CASSLLPGDTIYF
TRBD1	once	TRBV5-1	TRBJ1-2	TGCGCCAGCAGCAGGGAACCCGGGACAGGTGGTGGCTACACCTTC	CASSREPGTGGGYTF
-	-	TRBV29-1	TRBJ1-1	TGCAGCGGCGGGACCCAATTGAACACTGAAGCTTTCTTT	CSGGTQLNTEAFF
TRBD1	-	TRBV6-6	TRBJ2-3	TGTGCCAGCAGTCAAGGGACAGGCCAGCGCACAGATACGCAGTATTTT	CASSQGTGQRTDTQYF
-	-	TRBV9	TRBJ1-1	TGTGCCAGTAGCCAGGGGCCCATGAACACTGAAGCTTTCTTT	CASSQGPMNTEAFF
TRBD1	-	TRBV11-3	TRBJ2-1	TGTGCCAGCAGCCTACGGACAGGGGAGCTACAATTGGAGCAGTTCTTC	CASSLRTGELQLEQFF
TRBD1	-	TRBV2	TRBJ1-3	TGTGCCAGCACCTTACCCCAGGGGACAGGGGCTGGAAACACCATATATTTT	CASTLPQGTGAGNTIYF
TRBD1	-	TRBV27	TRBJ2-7	TGTGCCAGCAGTTTATTTGGACAGGGCGCCTACGAGCAGTACTTC	CASSLFGQGAYEQYF
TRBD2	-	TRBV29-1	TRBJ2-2	TGCAGCGTCGGGCGGGGAGGGACCGGGGAGCTGTTTTTT	CSVGRGGTGELFF
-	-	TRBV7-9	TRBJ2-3	TGTGCCAGCAGCTTAGTTACAGGTTTAGGTTATCGGGATACGCAGTATTTT	CASSLVTGLGYRDTQYF
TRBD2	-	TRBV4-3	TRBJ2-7	TGCGCCAGCAGCCAAGCAACCCGGGAGGGGGAGGGCTCCTACGAGCAGTACTTC	CASSQATREGEGSYEQYF
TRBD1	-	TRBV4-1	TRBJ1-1	TGCGCCAGCAGCCTGACAGGGGCTGAAGCTTTCTTT	CASSLTGAEAFF
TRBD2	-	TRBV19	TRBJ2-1	TGTGCCAGTAGCCTGGGACTAGCGGGCCTGCGGGGTGAGCAGTTCTTC	CASSLGLAGLRGEQFF
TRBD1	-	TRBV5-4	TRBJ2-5	TGTGCCAGCAGGGCGACAGGGCTGCTCGAGACCCAGTACTTC	CASRATGLLETQYF
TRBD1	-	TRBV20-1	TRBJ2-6	TGCAGTGCTAGTTCCGGGACAGGGGTTTCCGGGGCCAACGTCCTGACTTTC	CSASSGTGVSGANVLTF
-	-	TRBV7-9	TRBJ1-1	TGTGCCAGCAGCCCCCCGTTCAGGGTTGGCACTGAAGCTTTCTTT	CASSPPFRVGTEAFF
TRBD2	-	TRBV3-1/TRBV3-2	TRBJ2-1	TGTGCCACGCAAACTAGCGCAACGTACAATGAGCAGTTCTTC	CATQTSATYNEQFF
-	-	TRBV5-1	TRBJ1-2	TGCGCCAGCACCCAGGTTCTTGGGCATGGCTACACCTTC	CASTQVLGHGYTF
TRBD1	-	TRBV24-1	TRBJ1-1	TGTGCCACCCGGGACAGCTCGAAACTGAACACTGAAGCTTTCTTT	CATRDSSKLNTEAFF
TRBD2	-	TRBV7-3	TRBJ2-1	TGTGCCAGCAGCTTAGTCGGGGGGGCCGGTAATGAGCAGTTCTTC	CASSLVGGAGNEQFF
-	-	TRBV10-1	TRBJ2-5	TGCGCCAGCAGTGAGGCGGGGTTGGAAGAGACCCAGTACTTC	CASSEAGLEETQYF
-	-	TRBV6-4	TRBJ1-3	TGTGCCAGCGTACACCCTAGGTTGGGCTCTGGAAACACCATATATTTT	CASVHPRLGSGNTIYF
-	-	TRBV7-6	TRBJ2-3	TGTGCCAGCAGCTTAGTAAGTGCTAGCGCCACGCATACGCAGTATTTT	CASSLVSASATHTQYF